This T cell receptor (beta chain) comes out of a study of response to subunit inactivated influenza vaccine. Notes on the study in general: The authors put forward the suggestion that each seasonal influenza vaccination may bring in only a limited number of new T cells.

TCRdb itself ran the RT-PCR reads through MiXCR, one entry per CDR3 protein. The sample holds about 160,000 distinct CDR3 sequences, around 10% seen once. This clonotype was detected a few times. The antigen remains undetermined. V shed 1 base and J 7 bases; nucleotides not matched to a gene: 11. The CDR3 runs 16 residues. Material: CD8+ T cells sorted from PBMCs, obtained 23 to 25 months after vaccination. The origin of this receptor is a man in his fifties or sixties who received an inactivated influenza vaccine. V and J are TRBV12-3 or TRBV12-4 and TRBJ2-3; 7 nucleotides agree with TRBD2. Here the CDR3 reads CASSLGGGPVGNTQYF. The CDR3, as DNA: TGTGCCAGCAGTTTAGGGGGAGGGCCTGTTGGAAATACGCAGTATTTT.